A selection of T cell receptor beta chains follows, all from one sample in a study of T cells after yellow fever vaccination. TCRdb called the 5' RACE reads again in MiXCR, with one record for every CDR3 protein. The sample includes some 350,000 distinct CDR3 sequences, under 5% seen only once; the top ten take 20% to 25%. Material: PBMCs, obtained 5 days after the yellow fever booster vaccination. The receptors originated from a man aged 18-30 years who received the YFV17D yellow fever vaccine. CDR3s leave out the opening cysteine and the closing phenylalanine or tryptophan.

cdr3_aa v_call cdr3_length
ASSSAGEQY TRBV5-1 9
SARVAGDNTEAF TRBV20-1 12
ASSPTGSGYT TRBV6-5 10
ASSYSIGTYEQY TRBV6-5 12
ASSLGEETDTQY TRBV5-1 12
ASSPPTSGGLNEQF TRBV18 14
SAYHRGEKLF TRBV20-1 10
ASSASAGGGTTGELF TRBV5-1 15
ASSLLGGWRGYA TRBV7-2 12
ASSLVWSSNEQF TRBV5-6 12
ASSFRKGTAY TRBV12-3/TRBV12-4 10
ASQGPSGGFTDTQY TRBV7-2 14
ASSVVPAGAYEQY TRBV9 13
ASSYTGGRETQY TRBV5-1 12
ASRLQSGRQNTEAF TRBV27 14
SARSPRAVLETQY TRBV20-1 13
ASSRLPGQGYYGYT TRBV18 14
ASSLWLGQGADTQY TRBV12-3/TRBV12-4 14
ASSVELAAGELF TRBV9 12
ASSLMGVLGNTEAF TRBV7-3 14
SASPPGNQPQH TRBV20-1 11
ASSQEYGVAEAF TRBV3-1 12
ASSRTGKAPYEQY TRBV7-9 13
ASSTSGGPTGELF TRBV7-6 13
ASTGGRGYTEAF TRBV12-3/TRBV12-4 12
ASSEPGTSGGPSTDTQY TRBV12-3/TRBV12-4 17
ASSPQISGGRGYT TRBV12-3/TRBV12-4 13
ASRRGQGTYNSPLH TRBV6-5 14
ASSLGGGPYSNQPQH TRBV7-9 15
ASSPLGGQGLNTEAF TRBV4-3 15